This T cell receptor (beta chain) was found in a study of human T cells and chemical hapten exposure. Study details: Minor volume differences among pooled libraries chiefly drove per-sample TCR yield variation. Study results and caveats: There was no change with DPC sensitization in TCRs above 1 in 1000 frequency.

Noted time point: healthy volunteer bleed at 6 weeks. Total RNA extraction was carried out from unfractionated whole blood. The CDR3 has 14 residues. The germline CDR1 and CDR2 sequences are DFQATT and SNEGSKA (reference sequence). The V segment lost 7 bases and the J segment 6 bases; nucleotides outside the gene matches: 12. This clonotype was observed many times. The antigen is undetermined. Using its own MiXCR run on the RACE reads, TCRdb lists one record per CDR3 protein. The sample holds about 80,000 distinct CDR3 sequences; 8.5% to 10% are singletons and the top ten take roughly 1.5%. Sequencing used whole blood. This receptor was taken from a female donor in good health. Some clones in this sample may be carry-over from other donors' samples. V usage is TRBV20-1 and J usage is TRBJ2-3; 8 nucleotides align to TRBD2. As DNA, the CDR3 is TGCAGTGTAAAGGTGGGACTAGGGTACGATACGCAGTATTTT. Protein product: CSVKVGLGYDTQYF.